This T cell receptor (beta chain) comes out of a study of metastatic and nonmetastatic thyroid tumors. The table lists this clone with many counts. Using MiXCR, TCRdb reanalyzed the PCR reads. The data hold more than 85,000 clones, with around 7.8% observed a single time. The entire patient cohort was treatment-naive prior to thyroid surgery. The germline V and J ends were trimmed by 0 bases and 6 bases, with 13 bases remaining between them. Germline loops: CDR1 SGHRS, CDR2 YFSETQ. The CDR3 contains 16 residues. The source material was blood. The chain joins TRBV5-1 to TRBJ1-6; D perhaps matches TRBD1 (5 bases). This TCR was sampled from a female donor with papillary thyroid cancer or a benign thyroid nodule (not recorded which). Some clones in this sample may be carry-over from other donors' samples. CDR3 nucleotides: TGCGCCAGCAGCTTGGAGAGGGGCCGGGGTAATTCACCCCTCCACTTT. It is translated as CASSLERGRGNSPLHF.